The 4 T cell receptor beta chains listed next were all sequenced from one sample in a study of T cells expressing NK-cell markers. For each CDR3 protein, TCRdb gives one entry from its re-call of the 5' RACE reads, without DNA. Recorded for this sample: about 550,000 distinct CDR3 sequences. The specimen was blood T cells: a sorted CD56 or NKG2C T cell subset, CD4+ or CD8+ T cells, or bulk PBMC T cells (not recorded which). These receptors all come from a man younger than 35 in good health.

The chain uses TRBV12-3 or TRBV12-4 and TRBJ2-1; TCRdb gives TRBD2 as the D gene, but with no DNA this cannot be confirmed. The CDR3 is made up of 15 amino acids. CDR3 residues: CASTPGKREIFGQFF.

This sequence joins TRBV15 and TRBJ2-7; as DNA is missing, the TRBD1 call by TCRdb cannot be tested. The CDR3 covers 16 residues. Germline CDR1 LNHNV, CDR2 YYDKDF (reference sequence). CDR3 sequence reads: CATSRVGGGRAYEQYF.

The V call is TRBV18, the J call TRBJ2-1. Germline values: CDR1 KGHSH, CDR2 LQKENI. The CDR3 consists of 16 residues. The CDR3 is CASSPGDLTATMRQFF.

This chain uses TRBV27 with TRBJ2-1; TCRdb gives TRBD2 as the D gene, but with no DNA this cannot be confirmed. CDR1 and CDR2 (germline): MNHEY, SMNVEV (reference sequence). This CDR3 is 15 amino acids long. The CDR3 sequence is CASSTLAGASNEQFF.